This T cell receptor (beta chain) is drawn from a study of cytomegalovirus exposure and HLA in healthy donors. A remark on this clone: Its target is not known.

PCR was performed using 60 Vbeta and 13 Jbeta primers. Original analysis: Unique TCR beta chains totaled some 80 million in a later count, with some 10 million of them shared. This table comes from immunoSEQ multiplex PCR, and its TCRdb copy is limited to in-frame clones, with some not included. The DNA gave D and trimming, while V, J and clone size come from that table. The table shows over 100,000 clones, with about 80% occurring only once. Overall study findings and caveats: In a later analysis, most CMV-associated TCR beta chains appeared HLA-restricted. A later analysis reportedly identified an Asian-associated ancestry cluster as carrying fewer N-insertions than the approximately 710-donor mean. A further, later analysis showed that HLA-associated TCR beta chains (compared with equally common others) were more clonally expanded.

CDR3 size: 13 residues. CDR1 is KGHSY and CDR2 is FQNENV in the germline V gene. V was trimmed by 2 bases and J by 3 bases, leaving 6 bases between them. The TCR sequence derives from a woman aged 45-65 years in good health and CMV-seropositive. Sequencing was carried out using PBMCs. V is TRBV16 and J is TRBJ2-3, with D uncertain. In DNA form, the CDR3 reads TGTGCCAGCAGCCAAGCGAGTACAGATACGCAGTATTTT. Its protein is CASSQASTDTQYF.